What follows are 3 T cell receptor beta chains derived from one specimen sequenced in a study of T cells after yellow fever vaccination. Using its own MiXCR run on the 5' RACE reads, TCRdb lists one record per CDR3 protein. This table holds around 250,000 distinct CDR3 sequences, 6% to 7.5% found once. The sample was CD4+ T cells sorted from PBMCs, taken 15 days after the yellow fever booster vaccination. These receptors were obtained from a man aged 25-45 years who received the YFV17D yellow fever vaccine.

The chain uses TRBV7-2 and TRBJ2-5; possible D gene TRBD2, 6 bases. The CDR3 sequence is 15 residues long. Germline CDR1 and CDR2: SGHTA and FQGNSA. Trimming took 3 bases from V and 0 from J, leaving 11 bases between them. Written as DNA, the CDR3 is TGTGCCAGCAGCTTTAGCGGAATGTACCAAGAGACCCAGTACTTC. Protein: CASSFSGMYQETQYF.

In this sample, this clonotype turned up a few times. The chain employs TRBV12-3 or TRBV12-4 and TRBJ2-2; D not certain. V lost 7 bases and J 8 bases, leaving 8 bases between the germline ends. The CDR3 contains 11 residues. This chain's CDR3 is CASNRIGELFF. CDR3 DNA sequence: TGTGCCAGCAACCGAATAGGGGAGCTGTTTTTT.

This clonotype was picked up many times. The V and J genes are TRBV2 and TRBJ2-2, with 9 bases matching TRBD2. The CDR3 loop spans 16 amino acids. Germline V gives CDR1 SNHLY, CDR2 FYNNEI. With 4 bases clipped from V and 5 bases from J, the junction kept 8 bases outside the gene matches. CDR3 coding DNA: TGTGCCAGCAGTGGGCAAGGGCTAGCGGGGACCGGGGAGCTGTTTTTT. This sequence encodes CASSGQGLAGTGELFF.